The text below deals with one TCR beta chain. The germline V gene has CDR1 SGDLS and CDR2 YYNGEE. The CDR3 is made up of 15 amino acids. The trim removed 4 bases at V and 3 bases at J, leaving 8 bases unmatched. The data were obtained in a study of shared clonotypes between healthy human individuals. The investigators split CD4+ cells into a CD45RA+ naive subset and a CD45RA-negative memory subset. The protocol was immunoSEQ multiplex PCR, while the TCRdb copy is restricted to in-frame clones and leaves out a portion. The sample has some 360,000 clones; 73% are singletons. Sample: memory CD4+ T cells sorted from blood. The subset was: CD45RA-negative fraction. The sequence was collected from a young man in good health. The rearrangement uses TRBV9 and TRBJ2-7; 9 nucleotides agree with TRBD1. The CDR3 sequence: CASSSLGTGSYEQYF. CDR3 DNA: TGTGCCAGCAGCTCACTGGGGACAGGGAGCTACGAGCAGTACTTC. Using reference TRBV9 and TRBJ2-7 for the parts outside the CDR3, the full variable domain is DSGVTQTPKHLITATGQRVTLRCSPRSGDLSVYWYQQSLDQGLQFLIQYYNGEERAKGNILERFSAQQFPDLHSELNLSSLELGDSALYFCASSSLGTGSYEQYFGPGTRLTVT.